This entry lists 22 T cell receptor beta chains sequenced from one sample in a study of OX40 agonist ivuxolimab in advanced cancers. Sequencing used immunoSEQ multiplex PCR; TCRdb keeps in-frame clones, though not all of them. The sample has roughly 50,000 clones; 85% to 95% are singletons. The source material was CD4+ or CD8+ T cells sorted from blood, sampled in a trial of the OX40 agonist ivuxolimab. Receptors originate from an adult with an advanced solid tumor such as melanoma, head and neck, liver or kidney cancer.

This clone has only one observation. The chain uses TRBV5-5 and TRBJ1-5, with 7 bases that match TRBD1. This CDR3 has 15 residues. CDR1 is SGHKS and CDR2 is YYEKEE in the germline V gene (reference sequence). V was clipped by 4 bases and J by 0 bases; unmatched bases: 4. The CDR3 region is CASSRDSNSNQPQHF. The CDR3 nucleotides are TGTGCCAGCAGCCGGGACAGCAATAGCAATCAGCCCCAGCATTTT.

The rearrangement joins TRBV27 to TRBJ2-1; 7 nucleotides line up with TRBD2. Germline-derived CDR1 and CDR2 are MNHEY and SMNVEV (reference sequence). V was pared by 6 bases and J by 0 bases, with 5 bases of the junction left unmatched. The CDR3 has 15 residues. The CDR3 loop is CASSSGLHSYNEQFF. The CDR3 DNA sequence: TGTGCCAGCAGCTCGGGACTACACTCCTACAATGAGCAGTTCTTC.

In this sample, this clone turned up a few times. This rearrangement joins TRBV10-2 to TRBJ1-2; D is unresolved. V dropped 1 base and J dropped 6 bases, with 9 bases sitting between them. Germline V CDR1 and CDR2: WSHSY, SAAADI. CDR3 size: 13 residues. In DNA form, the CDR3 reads TGCGCCAGCAGTGAGTGGGAGACCCATGGCTACACCTTC. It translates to CASSEWETHGYTF.

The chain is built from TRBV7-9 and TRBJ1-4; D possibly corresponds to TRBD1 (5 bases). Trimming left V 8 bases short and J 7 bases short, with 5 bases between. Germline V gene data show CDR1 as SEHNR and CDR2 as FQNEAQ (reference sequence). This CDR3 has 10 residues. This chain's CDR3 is CASQGEKLFF. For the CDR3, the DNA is TGTGCCAGCCAGGGTGAAAAACTGTTTTTT.

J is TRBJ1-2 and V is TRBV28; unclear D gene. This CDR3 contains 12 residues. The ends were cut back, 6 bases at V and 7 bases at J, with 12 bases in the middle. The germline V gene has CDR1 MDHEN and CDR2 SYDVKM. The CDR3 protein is CASSPSVSGYTF. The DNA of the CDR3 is TGTGCCAGCAGCCCCTCCGTCTCTGGCTACACCTTC.

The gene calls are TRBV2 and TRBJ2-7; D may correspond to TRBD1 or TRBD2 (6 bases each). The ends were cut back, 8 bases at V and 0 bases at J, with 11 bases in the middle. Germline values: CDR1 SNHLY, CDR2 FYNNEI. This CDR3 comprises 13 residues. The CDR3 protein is CASAPGASYEQYV. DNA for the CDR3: TGTGCCAGCGCTCCGGGGGCCTCCTACGAGCAGTACGTC.

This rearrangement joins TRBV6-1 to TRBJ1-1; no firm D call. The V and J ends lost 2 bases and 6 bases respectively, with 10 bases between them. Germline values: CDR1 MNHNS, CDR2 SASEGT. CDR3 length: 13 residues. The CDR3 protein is CASSEYSRAEAFF. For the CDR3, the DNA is TGTGCCAGCAGTGAATATTCTAGGGCTGAAGCTTTCTTT.

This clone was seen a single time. For the CDR3, the DNA is TGTGCCAGCAGTGCCGGGACAAAACTGTTTTTT. It translates to CASSAGTKLFF. V and J are TRBV6-6 and TRBJ1-4; maybe TRBD1 (5 bases). Germline-derived CDR1 and CDR2 are MNHNY and SVGAGI (reference sequence). Trimming cost V 5 bases and J 10 bases, with 8 bases left between them. The CDR3 contains 11 residues.

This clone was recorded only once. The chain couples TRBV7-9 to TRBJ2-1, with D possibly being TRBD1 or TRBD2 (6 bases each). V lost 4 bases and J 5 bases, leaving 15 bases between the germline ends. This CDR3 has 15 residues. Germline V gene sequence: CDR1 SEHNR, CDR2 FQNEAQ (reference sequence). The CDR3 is CASSSSRRGDNEQFF. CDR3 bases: TGTGCCAGCAGCTCCTCTCGGAGGGGGGACAATGAGCAGTTCTTC.

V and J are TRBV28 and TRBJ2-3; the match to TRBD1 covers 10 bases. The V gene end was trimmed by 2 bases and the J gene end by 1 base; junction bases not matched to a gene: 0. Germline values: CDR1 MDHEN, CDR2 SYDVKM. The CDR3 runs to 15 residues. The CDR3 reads CASSLGTGGTDTQYF. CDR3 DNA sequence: TGTGCCAGCAGTTTAGGGACAGGGGGCACAGATACGCAGTATTTT.

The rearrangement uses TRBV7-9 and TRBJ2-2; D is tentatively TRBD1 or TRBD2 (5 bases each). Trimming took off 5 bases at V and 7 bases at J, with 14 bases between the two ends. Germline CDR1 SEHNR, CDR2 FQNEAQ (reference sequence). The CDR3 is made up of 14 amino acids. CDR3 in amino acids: CASSIGTDYGELFF. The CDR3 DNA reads TGTGCCAGCAGCATCGGGACGGATTACGGGGAGCTGTTTTTT. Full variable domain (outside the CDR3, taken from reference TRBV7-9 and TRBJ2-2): DTGVSQNPRHKITKRGQNVTFRCDPISEHNRLYWYRQTLGQGPEFLTYFQNEAQLEKSRLLSDRFSAERPKGSFSTLEIQRTEQGDSAMYLCASSIGTDYGELFFGEGSRLTVL.

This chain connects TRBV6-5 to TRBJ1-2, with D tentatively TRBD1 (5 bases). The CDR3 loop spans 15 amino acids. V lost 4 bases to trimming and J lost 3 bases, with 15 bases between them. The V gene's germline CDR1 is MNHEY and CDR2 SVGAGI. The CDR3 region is CASSSGGGFDYGYTF. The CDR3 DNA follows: TGTGCCAGCAGTTCCGGGGGGGGGTTCGACTATGGCTACACCTTC.

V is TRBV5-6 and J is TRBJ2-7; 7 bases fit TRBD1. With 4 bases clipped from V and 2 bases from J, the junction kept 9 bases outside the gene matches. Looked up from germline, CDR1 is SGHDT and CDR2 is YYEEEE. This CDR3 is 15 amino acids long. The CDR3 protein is CASSHNRGRPYEQYV. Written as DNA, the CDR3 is TGTGCCAGCAGCCATAACAGGGGCCGACCCTACGAGCAGTACGTC.

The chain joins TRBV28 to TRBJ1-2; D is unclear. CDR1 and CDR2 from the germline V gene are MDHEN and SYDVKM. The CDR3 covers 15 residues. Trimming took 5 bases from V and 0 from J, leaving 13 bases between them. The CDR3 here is CASSGPDGANYGYTF. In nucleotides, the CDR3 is TGTGCCAGCAGTGGCCCGGACGGAGCTAACTATGGCTACACCTTC.

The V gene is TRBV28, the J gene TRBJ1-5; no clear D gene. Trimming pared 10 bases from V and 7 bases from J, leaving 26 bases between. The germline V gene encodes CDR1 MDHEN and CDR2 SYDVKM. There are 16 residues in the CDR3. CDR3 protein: CATTDGVEYREQPQHF. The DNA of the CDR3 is TGTGCCACCACAGACGGGGTCGAATATAGAGAGCAGCCCCAGCATTTT.

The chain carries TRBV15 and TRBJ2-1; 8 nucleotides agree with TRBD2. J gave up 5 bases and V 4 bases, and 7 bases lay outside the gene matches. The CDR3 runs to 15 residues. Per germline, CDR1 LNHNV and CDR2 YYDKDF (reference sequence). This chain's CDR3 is CATSTGGDFHNEQFF. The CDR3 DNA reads TGTGCCACCAGCACCGGGGGGGACTTCCACAATGAGCAGTTCTTC. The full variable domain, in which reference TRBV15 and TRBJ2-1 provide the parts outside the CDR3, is DAMVIQNPRYQVTQFGKPVTLSCSQTLNHNVMYWYQQKSSQAPKLLFHYYDKDFNNEADTPDNFQSRRPNTSFCFLDIRSPGLGDTAMYLCATSTGGDFHNEQFFGPGTRLTVL.

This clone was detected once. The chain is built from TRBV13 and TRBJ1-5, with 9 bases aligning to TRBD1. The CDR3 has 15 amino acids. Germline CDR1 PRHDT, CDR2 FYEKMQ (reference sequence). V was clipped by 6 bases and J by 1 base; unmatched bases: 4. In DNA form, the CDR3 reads TGTGCCAGCAGACGGACAGGGGCGAGCAATCAGCCCCAGCATTTT. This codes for CASRRTGASNQPQHF.

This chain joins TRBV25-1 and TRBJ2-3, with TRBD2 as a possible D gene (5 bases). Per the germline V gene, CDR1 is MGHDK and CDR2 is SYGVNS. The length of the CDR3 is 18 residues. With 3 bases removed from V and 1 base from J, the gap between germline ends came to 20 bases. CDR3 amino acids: CASSEFPFLPRGTDTQYF. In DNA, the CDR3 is TGTGCCAGCAGTGAGTTCCCATTCCTCCCGCGGGGCACAGATACGCAGTATTTT.

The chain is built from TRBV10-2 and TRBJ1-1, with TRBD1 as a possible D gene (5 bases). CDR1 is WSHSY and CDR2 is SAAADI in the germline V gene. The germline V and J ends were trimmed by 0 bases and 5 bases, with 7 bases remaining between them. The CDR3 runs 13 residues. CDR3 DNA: TGCGCCAGCAGTGAGTCGGGGGGGACTGAAGCTTTCTTT. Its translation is CASSESGGTEAFF.

DNA for the CDR3: TGTGCCAGCAGCTTGGGGGGGACGGCGGATTCACCCCTCCACTTT. It encodes CASSLGGTADSPLHF. The V call is TRBV5-4, the J call TRBJ1-6; a weak D match, TRBD1 (5 bases). Deletions cut 0 bases from V and 8 bases from J, with 12 bases between. Germline V gene sequence: CDR1 SGHNT, CDR2 YYREEE (reference sequence). The CDR3 is 15 amino acids.

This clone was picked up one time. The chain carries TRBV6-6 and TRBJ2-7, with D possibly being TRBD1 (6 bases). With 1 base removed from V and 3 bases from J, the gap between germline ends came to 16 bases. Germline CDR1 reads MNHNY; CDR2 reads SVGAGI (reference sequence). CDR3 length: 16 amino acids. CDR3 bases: TGTGCCAGCAGTTACTTGACCAGGGGAAAGGGCTACGAGCAGTACTTC. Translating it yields CASSYLTRGKGYEQYF.

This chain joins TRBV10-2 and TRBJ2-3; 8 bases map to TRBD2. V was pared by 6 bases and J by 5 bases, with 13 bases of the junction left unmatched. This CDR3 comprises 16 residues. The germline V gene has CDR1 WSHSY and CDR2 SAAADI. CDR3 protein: CASSPVASGGLDTQYF. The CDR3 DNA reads TGCGCCAGCAGCCCCGTTGCCAGCGGGGGTTTAGATACGCAGTATTTT.